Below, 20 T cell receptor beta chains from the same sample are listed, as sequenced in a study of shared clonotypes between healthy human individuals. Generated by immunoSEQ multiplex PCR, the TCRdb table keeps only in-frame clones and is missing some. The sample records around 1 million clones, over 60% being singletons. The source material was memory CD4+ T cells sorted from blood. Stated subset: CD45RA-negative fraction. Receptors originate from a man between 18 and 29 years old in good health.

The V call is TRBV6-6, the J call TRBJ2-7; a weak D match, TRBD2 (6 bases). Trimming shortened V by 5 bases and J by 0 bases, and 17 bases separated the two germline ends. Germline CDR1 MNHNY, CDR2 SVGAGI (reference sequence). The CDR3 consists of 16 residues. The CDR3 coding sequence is TGTGCCAGCAGTCCCGGCCGCGGGACCCTCTCCTACGAGCAGTACTTC. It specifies CASSPGRGTLSYEQYF.

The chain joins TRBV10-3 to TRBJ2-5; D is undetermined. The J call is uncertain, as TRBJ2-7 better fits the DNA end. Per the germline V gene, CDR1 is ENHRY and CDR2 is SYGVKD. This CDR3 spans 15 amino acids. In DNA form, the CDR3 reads TGTGCCATCAGTGAGAATCCGGACGGATCCTACGAGCAGTACTTC. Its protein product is CAISENPDGSYEQYF.

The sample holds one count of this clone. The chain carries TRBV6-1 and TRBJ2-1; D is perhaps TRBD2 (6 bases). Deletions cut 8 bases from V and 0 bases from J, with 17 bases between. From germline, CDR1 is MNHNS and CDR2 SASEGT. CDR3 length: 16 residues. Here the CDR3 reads CASRGAGQYSYNEQFF. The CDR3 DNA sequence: TGTGCCAGCCGTGGAGCGGGCCAATACTCCTACAATGAGCAGTTCTTC.

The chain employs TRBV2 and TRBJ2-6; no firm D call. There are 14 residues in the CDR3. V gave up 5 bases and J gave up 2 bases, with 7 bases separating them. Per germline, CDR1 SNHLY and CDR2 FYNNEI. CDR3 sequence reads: CASSMDPGANVLTF. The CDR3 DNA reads TGTGCCAGCAGTATGGACCCTGGGGCCAACGTCCTGACTTTC.

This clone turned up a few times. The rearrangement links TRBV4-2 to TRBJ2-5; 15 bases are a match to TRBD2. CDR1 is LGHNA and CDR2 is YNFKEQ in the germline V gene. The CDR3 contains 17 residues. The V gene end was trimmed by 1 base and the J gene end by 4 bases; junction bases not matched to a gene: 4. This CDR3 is CASSQGTSGRAVETQYF. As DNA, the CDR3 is TGTGCCAGCAGCCAAGGGACTAGCGGGAGGGCTGTAGAGACCCAGTACTTC.

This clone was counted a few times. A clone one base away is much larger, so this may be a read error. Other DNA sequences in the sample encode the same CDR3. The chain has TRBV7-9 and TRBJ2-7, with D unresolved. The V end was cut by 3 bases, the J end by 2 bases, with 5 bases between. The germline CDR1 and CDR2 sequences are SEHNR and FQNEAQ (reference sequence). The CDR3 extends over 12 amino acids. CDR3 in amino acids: CASSFGAYEQYF. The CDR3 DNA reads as TGTGCCAGCAGCTTTGGGGCCTACGAGCAGTACTTC.

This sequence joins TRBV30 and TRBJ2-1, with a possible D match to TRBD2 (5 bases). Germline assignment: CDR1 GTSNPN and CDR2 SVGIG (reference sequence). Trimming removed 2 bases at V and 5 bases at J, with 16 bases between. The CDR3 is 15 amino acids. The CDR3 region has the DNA TGTGCCTGGAGTACTGGGTTAGTCGGGGACAATGAGCAGTTCTTC. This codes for CAWSTGLVGDNEQFF.

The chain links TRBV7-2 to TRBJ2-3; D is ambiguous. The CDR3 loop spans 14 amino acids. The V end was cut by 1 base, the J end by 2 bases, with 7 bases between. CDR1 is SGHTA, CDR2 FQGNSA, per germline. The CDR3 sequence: CASSLGLFTDTQYF. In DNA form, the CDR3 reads TGTGCCAGCAGCTTAGGACTCTTCACAGATACGCAGTATTTT.

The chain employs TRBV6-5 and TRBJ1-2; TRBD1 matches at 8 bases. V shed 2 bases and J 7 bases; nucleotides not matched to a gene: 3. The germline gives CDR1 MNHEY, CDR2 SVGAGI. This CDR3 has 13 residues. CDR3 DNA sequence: TGTGCCAGCAGTTACGGCAGGGGGCGTGGCTACACCTTC. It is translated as CASSYGRGRGYTF.

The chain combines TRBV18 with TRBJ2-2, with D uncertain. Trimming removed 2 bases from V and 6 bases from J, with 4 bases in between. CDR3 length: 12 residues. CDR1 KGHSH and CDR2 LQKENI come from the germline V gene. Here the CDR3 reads CASSPGAGELFF. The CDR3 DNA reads TGTGCCAGCTCACCAGGGGCCGGGGAGCTGTTTTTT.

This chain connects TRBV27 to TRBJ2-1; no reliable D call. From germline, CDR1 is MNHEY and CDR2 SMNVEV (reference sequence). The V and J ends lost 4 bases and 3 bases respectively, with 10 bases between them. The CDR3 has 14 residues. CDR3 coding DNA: TGTGCCAGCAGTTCTTGGGCAGGCTACAATGAGCAGTTCTTC. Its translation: CASSSWAGYNEQFF.

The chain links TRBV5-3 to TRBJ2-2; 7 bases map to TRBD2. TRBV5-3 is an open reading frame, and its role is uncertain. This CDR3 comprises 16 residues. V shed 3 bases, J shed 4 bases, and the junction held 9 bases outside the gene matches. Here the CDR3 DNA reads TGTGCCAGAAGCTCGGCCGGGACTATACCCACCGGGGAGCTGTTTTTT. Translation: CARSSAGTIPTGELFF.

CDR3 bases: TGCGCCAGCAGCCCTGAGCGGTCCTCCTACAATGAGCAGTTCTTC. It specifies CASSPERSSYNEQFF. The rearrangement uses TRBV4-1 and TRBJ2-1; D is possibly TRBD2 (5 bases). CDR1 is MGHRA, CDR2 YSYEKL, per germline. Trimming took 4 bases from V and 0 from J, leaving 10 bases between them. This CDR3 region has 15 residues.

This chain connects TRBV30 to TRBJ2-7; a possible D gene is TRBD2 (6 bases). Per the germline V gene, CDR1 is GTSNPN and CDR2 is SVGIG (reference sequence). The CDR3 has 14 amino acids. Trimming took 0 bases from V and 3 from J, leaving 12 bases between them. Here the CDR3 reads CAWSVGGKVYEQYF. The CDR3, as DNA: TGTGCCTGGAGTGTAGGCGGGAAGGTCTACGAGCAGTACTTC.

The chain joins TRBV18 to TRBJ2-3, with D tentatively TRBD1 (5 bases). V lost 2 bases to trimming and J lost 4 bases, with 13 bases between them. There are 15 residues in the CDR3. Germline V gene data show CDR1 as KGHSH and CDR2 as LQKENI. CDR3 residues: CASSPGAGSADTQYF. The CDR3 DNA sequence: TGTGCCAGCTCACCAGGGGCAGGTTCGGCAGATACGCAGTATTTT.

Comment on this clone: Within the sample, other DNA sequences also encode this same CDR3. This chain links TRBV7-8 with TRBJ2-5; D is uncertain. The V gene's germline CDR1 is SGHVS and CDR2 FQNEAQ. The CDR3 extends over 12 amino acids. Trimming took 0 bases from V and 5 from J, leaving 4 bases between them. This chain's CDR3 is CASSLAGETQYF. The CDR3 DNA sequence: TGTGCCAGCAGCTTAGCGGGGGAGACCCAGTACTTC.

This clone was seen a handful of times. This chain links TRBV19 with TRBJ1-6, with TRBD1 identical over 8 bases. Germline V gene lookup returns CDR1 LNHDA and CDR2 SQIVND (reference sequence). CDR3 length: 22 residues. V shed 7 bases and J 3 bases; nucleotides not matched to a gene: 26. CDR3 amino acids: CASTARAGGTPLLESYNSPLHF. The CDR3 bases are TGTGCCAGTACCGCTCGAGCAGGGGGCACCCCTCTCCTAGAGAGCTATAATTCACCCCTCCACTTT.

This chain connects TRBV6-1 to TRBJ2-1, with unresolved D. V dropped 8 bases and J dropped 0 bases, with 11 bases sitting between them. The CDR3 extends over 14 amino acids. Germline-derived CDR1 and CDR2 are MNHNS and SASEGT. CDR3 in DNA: TGTGCCAGCGGCTCTTGGATCTCCTACAATGAGCAGTTCTTC. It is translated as CASGSWISYNEQFF.

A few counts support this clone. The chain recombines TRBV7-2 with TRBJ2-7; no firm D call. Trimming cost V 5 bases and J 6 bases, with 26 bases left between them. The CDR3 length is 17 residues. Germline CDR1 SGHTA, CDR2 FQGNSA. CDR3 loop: CASSPYPPSGPPIEQYF. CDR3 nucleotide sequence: TGTGCCAGCAGCCCCTACCCGCCGTCCGGGCCCCCAATCGAGCAGTACTTC.

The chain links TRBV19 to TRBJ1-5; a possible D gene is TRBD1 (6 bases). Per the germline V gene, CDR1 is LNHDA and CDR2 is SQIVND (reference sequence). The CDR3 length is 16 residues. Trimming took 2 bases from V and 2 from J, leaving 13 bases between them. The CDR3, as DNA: TGTGCCAGTAGTATATTGGCAGGGGAGGGCAATCAGCCCCAGCATTTT. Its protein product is CASSILAGEGNQPQHF.